Listed below are T cell receptor beta chains from one sample, sequenced in a study of blood T cells in healthy people across ages. From the 5' RACE reads, TCRdb called clonotypes with MiXCR, one entry per CDR3 protein. The sample lists some 1,500,000 distinct CDR3 sequences; approximately 43% were seen once. What was sequenced was blood. All receptors derive from a woman aged 18 to 35 in good health. Both conserved end residues are part of each CDR3. Each record gives: clone size, D gene, V gene, CDR3 length, J gene, CDR3 DNA, CDR3 protein. D genes are given only for firm matches. Not every row has a clone size; where given, it reads once, few, many or a size class.

size: NA; D: NA; V: TRBV28; length: 16; J: TRBJ1-5; DNA: TGTGCCAGCAGTTTTTCCGGACAGCGAAGCAATCAGCCCCAGCATTTT; CDR3: CASSFSGQRSNQPQHF
size: NA; D: NA; V: TRBV7-9; length: 17; J: TRBJ2-2; DNA: TGTGCCAGCAGAGAGTCCGACGGTTACGGTTGGACCGGGGAGCTGTTTTTT; CDR3: CASRESDGYGWTGELFF
size: NA; D: TRBD1; V: TRBV9; length: 14; J: TRBJ1-1; DNA: TGTGCCAGCAGCCCCGGACAGGGAAGAACTGAAGCTTTCTTT; CDR3: CASSPGQGRTEAFF
size: few; D: TRBD2; V: TRBV7-2; length: 15; J: TRBJ2-7; DNA: TGTGCCAGCAGCCGGTCTTGGGGGGGTACTTACGAGCAGTACTTC; CDR3: CASSRSWGGTYEQYF
size: NA; D: TRBD1; V: TRBV12-3/TRBV12-4; length: 16; J: TRBJ1-2; DNA: TGTGCCAGCAGTTTAGGACCGGGACAGGGTATATATGGCTACACCTTC; CDR3: CASSLGPGQGIYGYTF
size: NA; D: TRBD1; V: TRBV5-1; length: 17; J: TRBJ2-2; DNA: TGCGCCAGCAGCTTGGCCAGGGGACAGGGGAGTGTCGGGGAGCTGTTTTTT; CDR3: CASSLARGQGSVGELFF
size: NA; D: NA; V: TRBV20-1; length: 14; J: TRBJ1-2; DNA: TGCAGTGCAGATGTCACAGGGTTCAGCTATGGCTACACCTTC; CDR3: CSADVTGFSYGYTF
size: NA; D: NA; V: TRBV12-5; length: 13; J: TRBJ2-7; DNA: TGTGCTAGTGGTTTGGGTCGGGAACAAATATGGTACTTC; CDR3: CASGLGREQIWYF
size: few; D: TRBD2; V: TRBV24-1; length: 17; J: TRBJ2-1; DNA: TGTGCCACCAGTGATTTGCTAGCGGGGGCCCACTACAATGAGCAGTTCTTC; CDR3: CATSDLLAGAHYNEQFF
size: NA; D: NA; V: TRBV29-1; length: 13; J: TRBJ2-5; DNA: TGCAGCGTTGAAGGGCGGGCCCTTCAGACCCAGTACTTC; CDR3: CSVEGRALQTQYF
size: NA; D: NA; V: TRBV5-1; length: 15; J: TRBJ1-1; DNA: TGCGCCAGCAGCCCCCTCGGGGCAACATACACTGAAGCTTTCTTT; CDR3: CASSPLGATYTEAFF
size: few; D: NA; V: TRBV20-1; length: 14; J: TRBJ2-7; DNA: TGCAGTGCTAGGCAGCAAGCTGACAACTACGAGCAGTACTTC; CDR3: CSARQQADNYEQYF
size: NA; D: NA; V: TRBV11-3; length: 13; J: TRBJ2-5; DNA: TGTGCCAGCAGCAGACGGACAGAGGGTGAGCAGTACTTC; CDR3: CASSRRTEGEQYF
size: NA; D: NA; V: TRBV7-9; length: 14; J: TRBJ1-1; DNA: TGTGCCAGCAGCTTACCCAGGTTGAACACTGAAGCTTTCTTT; CDR3: CASSLPRLNTEAFF
size: few; D: NA; V: TRBV7-9; length: 14; J: TRBJ2-7; DNA: TGTGCCAGCAGCTTCTTAGGCCCCTTAGACGAGCAGTACTTC; CDR3: CASSFLGPLDEQYF
size: many; D: NA; V: TRBV4-1; length: 12; J: TRBJ2-1; DNA: TGCGCCAGCAGCCAAGATAGAGGTGAGCAGTTCTTC; CDR3: CASSQDRGEQFF
size: few; D: NA; V: TRBV10-3; length: 15; J: TRBJ1-4; DNA: TGTGCCATCAGTGAAACAGGAGGTGGAGGGGAAAAACTGTTTTTT; CDR3: CAISETGGGGEKLFF
size: NA; D: TRBD1; V: TRBV4-1; length: 14; J: TRBJ1-2; DNA: TGCGCCAGCAGCCAGACCGGGACAGGGACTCTCTACACCTTC; CDR3: CASSQTGTGTLYTF
size: NA; D: NA; V: TRBV29-1; length: 12; J: TRBJ2-3; DNA: TGCAGCGCCATCCCGACGGGAAATACGCAGTATTTT; CDR3: CSAIPTGNTQYF
size: NA; D: TRBD2; V: TRBV20-1; length: 16; J: TRBJ2-5; DNA: TGCGGTGCTAGTCTACTAGCGGGGGAATACCAAGAGACCCAGTACTTC; CDR3: CGASLLAGEYQETQYF
size: NA; D: NA; V: TRBV7-9; length: 16; J: TRBJ1-2; DNA: TGTGCCAGCAGCTTGGACGGGGGGCAAGGGAAGAGTGGCTACACCTTC; CDR3: CASSLDGGQGKSGYTF
size: many; D: NA; V: TRBV29-1; length: 12; J: TRBJ1-1; DNA: TGCAGTGCTGGGGGGGGCGGGCCTGAAGCTTTCTTT; CDR3: CSAGGGGPEAFF
size: NA; D: NA; V: TRBV7-2; length: 14; J: TRBJ2-2; DNA: TGTGCCAGCAGCTTGGGGAAGGGGCACGGGGAGCTGTTTTTT; CDR3: CASSLGKGHGELFF
size: few; D: NA; V: TRBV28; length: 15; J: TRBJ2-7; DNA: TGTGCCAGCAGTTTATTTCAGGGGGGCTTCTACGAGCAGTACTTC; CDR3: CASSLFQGGFYEQYF
size: NA; D: TRBD2; V: TRBV20-1; length: 16; J: TRBJ2-1; DNA: TGCAGTGCTAGAGATCCGAGACTAGCGGGAGGGCATGAGCAGTTCTTC; CDR3: CSARDPRLAGGHEQFF
size: NA; D: TRBD2; V: TRBV6-2/TRBV6-3; length: 15; J: TRBJ2-7; DNA: TGTGCCAGCTGCACCCAGACTAGCGGCTCCTACGAGCAGTACTTC; CDR3: CASCTQTSGSYEQYF
size: many; D: TRBD2; V: TRBV7-8; length: 14; J: TRBJ2-1; DNA: TGTGCCAGCAGCTTTTCGGGGGGGCGGAATGAGCAGTTCTTC; CDR3: CASSFSGGRNEQFF
size: NA; D: NA; V: TRBV7-2; length: 16; J: TRBJ1-5; DNA: TGTGCCAGCAGCCCTCAATCAACAGGTCGCAATCAGCCCCAGCATTTT; CDR3: CASSPQSTGRNQPQHF
size: few; D: NA; V: TRBV4-3; length: 16; J: TRBJ2-7; DNA: TGCGCCAGCAGCCGAGCCCTGGGGAGTTCCTCCTACGAGCAGTACTTC; CDR3: CASSRALGSSSYEQYF
size: NA; D: TRBD1; V: TRBV5-6; length: 16; J: TRBJ2-1; DNA: TGTGCCAGCAGCTTGGCCGCAGGGGGCGCTTCTAGTGAGCAGTTCTTC; CDR3: CASSLAAGGASSEQFF
size: many; D: NA; V: TRBV9; length: 12; J: TRBJ2-3; DNA: TGTGCCAGCAGCGTACTCACAGATACGCAGTATTTT; CDR3: CASSVLTDTQYF
size: once; D: NA; V: TRBV3-1; length: 15; J: TRBJ1-1; DNA: TGTGCCAGCAGCCCCCGACAACTAATGAACACTGAAGCTTTCTTT; CDR3: CASSPRQLMNTEAFF
size: many; D: NA; V: TRBV6-2/TRBV6-3; length: 13; J: TRBJ1-2; DNA: TGTGCCAGCAGTTACCGGGAGAACTATGGCTACACCTTC; CDR3: CASSYRENYGYTF
size: NA; D: TRBD2; V: TRBV4-3; length: 17; J: TRBJ2-1; DNA: TGCGCCAGCAGCCACGGGACTAGCGGGACCCCCTACAAGGAGCAGTTCTTC; CDR3: CASSHGTSGTPYKEQFF
size: few; D: NA; V: TRBV7-2; length: 10; J: TRBJ2-3; DNA: TGTGCCAGCAGTTTTCATACGCAGTATTTT; CDR3: CASSFHTQYF
size: NA; D: TRBD2; V: TRBV24-1; length: 15; J: TRBJ2-2; DNA: TGTGCCACCAGTGGGCTAGCGGGAGACACCGGGGAGCTGTTTTTT; CDR3: CATSGLAGDTGELFF
size: NA; D: NA; V: TRBV5-1; length: 15; J: TRBJ1-4; DNA: TGCGCCAGCAGCCTGGGGGTCAGGGTCGGCGAAAAACTGTTTTTT; CDR3: CASSLGVRVGEKLFF
size: NA; D: NA; V: TRBV4-3; length: 17; J: TRBJ2-4; DNA: TGCGCCAGCAGCCAAGATGCGAGTCGTGAAGACAAAAACATTCAGTACTTC; CDR3: CASSQDASREDKNIQYF
size: NA; D: NA; V: TRBV6-2/TRBV6-3; length: 15; J: TRBJ2-7; DNA: TGTGCCAGCAGTTACTCCAGGGGCTTAGCCTACGAGCAGTACTTC; CDR3: CASSYSRGLAYEQYF
size: NA; D: TRBD1; V: TRBV20-1; length: 14; J: TRBJ1-5; DNA: TGCAGTGCTGAGGGGACAGACAGCAATCAGCCCCAGCATTTT; CDR3: CSAEGTDSNQPQHF
size: NA; D: TRBD2; V: TRBV20-1; length: 15; J: TRBJ2-1; DNA: TGCAGTGCTATTGGGACTAGCGGGAGTAGGGATGAGCAGTTCTTC; CDR3: CSAIGTSGSRDEQFF
size: NA; D: NA; V: TRBV29-1; length: 14; J: TRBJ1-4; DNA: TGCAGCGTTTCCCCGGGGGTCGCTAATGAAAAACTGTTTTTT; CDR3: CSVSPGVANEKLFF
size: NA; D: NA; V: TRBV25-1; length: 11; J: TRBJ2-5; DNA: TGTGCCAGCAGTGCCACTCGGACCCAGTACTTC; CDR3: CASSATRTQYF
size: NA; D: NA; V: TRBV3-1; length: 14; J: TRBJ1-5; DNA: TGTGCCAGCAGCCAAGACACGGGTCTAAGGCCCCAGCATTTT; CDR3: CASSQDTGLRPQHF
size: NA; D: NA; V: TRBV29-1; length: 13; J: TRBJ1-5; DNA: TGCAGCGTTGAGGTACATAGCAATCAGCCCCAGCATTTT; CDR3: CSVEVHSNQPQHF
size: NA; D: TRBD1; V: TRBV13; length: 13; J: TRBJ1-2; DNA: TGTGCCAGCAGCGGAACTACAGGGGAGGGCTACACCTTC; CDR3: CASSGTTGEGYTF
size: few; D: NA; V: TRBV20-1; length: 12; J: TRBJ1-2; DNA: TGCAGTGCTTTCCACCTAAACTATGGCTACACCTTC; CDR3: CSAFHLNYGYTF
size: few; D: TRBD1; V: TRBV12-3/TRBV12-4; length: 18; J: TRBJ2-7; DNA: TGTGCCAGCAGTCCCCACCCCGGACAGGGTAAGAGCTCCTACGAGCAGTACTTC; CDR3: CASSPHPGQGKSSYEQYF
size: NA; D: TRBD2; V: TRBV20-1; length: 14; J: TRBJ2-3; DNA: TGCAGTGCTACGACTAGCGCCCGCACAGATACGCAGTATTTT; CDR3: CSATTSARTDTQYF
size: NA; D: NA; V: TRBV7-2; length: 15; J: TRBJ2-1; DNA: TGTGCCAGCAGGGTCCTCAGCACCTCCTACAATGAGCAGTTCTTC; CDR3: CASRVLSTSYNEQFF
size: many; D: TRBD1; V: TRBV4-1; length: 15; J: TRBJ2-1; DNA: TGCGCCAGCAGCCGTGACAGGGTCTCCTACAATGAGCAGTTCTTC; CDR3: CASSRDRVSYNEQFF
size: NA; D: NA; V: TRBV19; length: 15; J: TRBJ2-1; DNA: TGTGCCACCGCGTTGACTAGGGGATCCTACAATGAGCAGTTCTTC; CDR3: CATALTRGSYNEQFF
size: few; D: TRBD1; V: TRBV27; length: 14; J: TRBJ2-7; DNA: TGTGCCAGCAGTGCACGACAGGGTTCCTACGAGCAGTACTTC; CDR3: CASSARQGSYEQYF
size: few; D: NA; V: TRBV5-4; length: 13; J: TRBJ2-5; DNA: TGTGCCAGCAGCTTTATCCAGCAGGAGACCCAGTACTTC; CDR3: CASSFIQQETQYF
size: NA; D: TRBD2; V: TRBV20-1; length: 17; J: TRBJ2-1; DNA: TGCAGTGCTAGAGATCCCGCGGGAGTTACCAGTGCGGAAGAGCAGTTCTTC; CDR3: CSARDPAGVTSAEEQFF
size: NA; D: NA; V: TRBV4-3; length: 15; J: TRBJ1-3; DNA: TGCGCCAGCAGCCAAGAGCAGGGTTACGGAAACACCATATATTTT; CDR3: CASSQEQGYGNTIYF
size: NA; D: TRBD1; V: TRBV20-1; length: 13; J: TRBJ1-4; DNA: TGCAGTGCGAGGACAGGGTTGGGTGAAAAACTGTTTTTT; CDR3: CSARTGLGEKLFF